These T cell receptor beta chains were read from a single sample in a study of T cells after somatic rescue of genetic block. Assay used: immunoSEQ multiplex PCR; TCRdb lists only in-frame clones, some missing. Here the sample spans 68,000 or so clones, 92% being singletons. Sequencing was performed on peripheral blood mononuclear cells (PBMCs). These TCRs come from a man aged 35 to 55. The CDR3 runs from the conserved cysteine through the conserved F or W. Each record gives: V gene, J gene, clone size, D gene, CDR3 protein, CDR3 DNA. A D gene is named only where the DNA matches it firmly. Only part of the rows carry a size: once, few, many, or a class if the clone is expanded.

>TRBV18|TRBJ1-5|.|TRBD1
CASSRQSQGASQPQHF
TGTGCCAGCTCACGACAGTCACAGGGGGCTAGTCAGCCCCAGCATTTT
>TRBV27|TRBJ2-5|.|.
CASIPAGTETQYF
TGTGCCAGCATCCCGGCAGGGACCGAGACCCAGTACTTC
>TRBV7-9|TRBJ2-2|.|.
CASSLSGVGGELFF
TGTGCCAGCAGCTTGTCAGGGGTCGGCGGGGAGCTGTTTTTT
>TRBV18|TRBJ2-1|.|TRBD1
CASGRGTGVNEQFF
TGTGCCAGTGGCAGGGGGACAGGGGTCAATGAGCAGTTCTTC
>TRBV27|TRBJ1-2|.|.
CASRHIHGGTIGYTF
TGTGCCAGCAGACATATTCACGGGGGCACGATTGGCTACACCTTC
>TRBV9|TRBJ2-1|once|TRBD2
CASSAPWNSGRSYEQFF
TGTGCCAGCAGCGCCCCTTGGAATAGCGGGAGAAGTTATGAGCAGTTCTTC
>TRBV29-1|TRBJ2-1|.|.
CSVALAFLYNEQFF
TGCAGCGTTGCCCTAGCTTTCCTCTACAATGAGCAGTTCTTC
>TRBV7-2|TRBJ2-2|.|.
CASSLALTSTGELFF
TGTGCCAGCAGCTTAGCCCTGACTAGCACCGGGGAGCTGTTTTTT
>TRBV25-1|TRBJ2-1|.|.
CASSEWGRYNEQFF
TGTGCCAGCAGTGAATGGGGGCGTTACAATGAGCAGTTCTTC
>TRBV7-2|TRBJ2-5|.|.
CASSLEGQPQETQYF
TGTGCCAGCAGCTTAGAAGGACAGCCTCAAGAGACCCAGTACTTC
>TRBV10-3|TRBJ1-1|.|.
CAISEPGLDTEAFF
TGTGCCATCAGTGAGCCGGGTTTGGACACTGAAGCTTTCTTT
>TRBV19|TRBJ1-2|.|TRBD1
CASSTTGEYGYTF
TGTGCCAGTAGCACGACAGGGGAATATGGCTACACCTTC
>TRBV6-5|TRBJ1-1|.|.
CASSPGWTEAFF
TGTGCCAGCAGCCCCGGGTGGACTGAAGCTTTCTTT
>TRBV19|TRBJ1-2|.|TRBD1
CASSTDRGLYGYTF
TGTGCCAGTAGCACTGACAGGGGTTTGTATGGCTACACCTTC
>TRBV7-9|TRBJ2-5|.|.
CASSSRMGGQETQYF
TGTGCCAGCAGCTCTCGGATGGGGGGCCAAGAGACCCAGTACTTC
>TRBV5-4|TRBJ2-3|.|TRBD1
CASSLVPGQGTDTQYF
TGTGCCAGCAGCTTGGTTCCGGGACAGGGGACAGATACGCAGTATTTT
>TRBV20-1|TRBJ2-5|.|.
CSATQETQYF
TGCAGTGCTACGCAAGAGACCCAGTACTTC
>TRBV10-3|TRBJ2-7|.|TRBD1
CAISGGGTGNYEQYF
TGTGCCATCAGTGGAGGGGGGACAGGGAACTACGAGCAGTACTTC
>TRBV5-1|TRBJ1-1|.|.
CASSISTGNTEAFF
TGCGCCAGCAGCATATCTACAGGGAACACTGAAGCTTTCTTT
>TRBV5-1|TRBJ2-7|.|.
CASRPQASMTYEQYF
TGCGCCAGCAGACCTCAGGCGTCAATGACCTACGAGCAGTACTTC
>TRBV6-4|TRBJ2-6|.|TRBD2
CASSDSAGSGANVLTF
TGTGCCAGCAGTGACTCAGCGGGGTCTGGGGCCAACGTCCTGACTTTC
>TRBV19|TRBJ1-1|.|.
CATQGRPPRDTEAFF
TGTGCCACCCAGGGCAGGCCACCTCGGGACACTGAAGCTTTCTTT
>TRBV10-3|TRBJ2-7|.|.
CAISEAGQSSYEQYF
TGTGCCATCAGTGAGGCGGGACAGTCCTCCTACGAGCAGTACTTC
>TRBV19|TRBJ1-2|.|TRBD1
CASSRGQAYGYTF
TGTGCCAGTAGCCGAGGACAGGCTTATGGCTACACCTTC
>TRBV15|TRBJ1-1|.|TRBD1
CATSSGTGGKTEAFF
TGTGCCACCAGCTCCGGGACAGGGGGCAAAACTGAAGCTTTCTTT
>TRBV19|TRBJ1-1|.|TRBD1
CASSIPGQGGAEAFF
TGTGCCAGTAGTATTCCTGGTCAGGGGGGCGCTGAAGCTTTCTTT
>TRBV4-2|TRBJ2-2|.|.
CASSHAFRDTGELFF
TGTGCCAGCAGCCACGCTTTTAGAGACACCGGGGAGCTGTTTTTT
>TRBV28|TRBJ1-5|.|TRBD1
CASSRRQGRVRSQPQHF
TGTGCCAGCAGTCGACGACAGGGTCGCGTCCGGAGTCAGCCCCAGCATTTT
>TRBV12-5|TRBJ2-3|.|.
CASGLVQGGKDTQYF
TGTGCTAGTGGTTTGGTACAAGGGGGGAAGGATACGCAGTATTTT
>TRBV9|TRBJ1-3|.|.
CASSPRSAADTIYF
TGTGCCAGCAGCCCGAGGAGTGCCGCTGACACCATATATTTT
>TRBV7-9|TRBJ2-2|.|.
CASSSDSNTGELFF
TGTGCCAGCAGCTCGGACAGCAACACCGGGGAGCTGTTTTTT
>TRBV5-4|TRBJ1-1|.|.
CASSLGVGTEAFF
TGTGCCAGCAGCTTGGGCGTGGGGACTGAAGCTTTCTTT
>TRBV5-1|TRBJ2-7|.|.
CASSLAPGEQYF
TGCGCCAGCAGCTTAGCCCCGGGGGAGCAGTACTTC
>TRBV18|TRBJ2-1|.|.
CASSPPSSDEQFF
TGTGCCAGCTCACCACCTTCAAGCGATGAGCAGTTCTTC
>TRBV19|TRBJ1-6|.|.
CASSIGWMRSPLHF
TGTGCCAGTAGTATCGGGTGGATGAGGTCACCCCTCCACTTT
>TRBV11-2|TRBJ1-5|.|.
CASSPQTGQLNQPQHF
TGTGCCAGCAGCCCTCAGACAGGTCAACTCAATCAGCCCCAGCATTTT
>TRBV28|TRBJ2-3|.|TRBD2
CASSSAVAGGGDTQYF
TGTGCCAGCAGTTCCGCCGTAGCGGGAGGAGGAGATACGCAGTATTTT
>TRBV12-2|TRBJ1-5|.|.
CASRLVLRVKNQPQHF
TGTGCAAGTCGCTTAGTTCTCAGGGTAAAGAATCAGCCCCAGCATTTT
>TRBV28|TRBJ2-1|.|.
CASTGLSYNEQFF
TGTGCCAGCACCGGACTCAGCTACAATGAGCAGTTCTTC
>TRBV5-1|TRBJ1-3|.|TRBD1
CASSSGTGNTGNTIYF
TGCGCCAGCAGCTCCGGGACAGGAAACACTGGAAACACCATATATTTT
>TRBV12-5|TRBJ2-2|.|TRBD1
CASGLLSQGANTGELFF
TGTGCTAGTGGTTTGTTGAGCCAGGGGGCTAACACCGGGGAGCTGTTTTTT
>TRBV10-3|TRBJ1-2|.|.
CAISRVLGARYGYTF
TGTGCCATCAGCCGGGTTCTAGGGGCGCGATATGGCTACACCTTC
>TRBV5-4|TRBJ1-2|.|TRBD1
CASSSRTGNYGYTF
TGTGCCAGCAGCTCCAGGACAGGGAACTATGGCTACACCTTC
>TRBV4-1|TRBJ1-2|.|.
CASSRKSGSPANYGYTF
TGCGCCAGCAGCCGGAAGTCAGGGTCTCCCGCTAACTATGGCTACACCTTC
>TRBV6-5|TRBJ2-5|.|TRBD1
CASSYGTARKETQYF
TGTGCCAGCAGTTACGGGACAGCCCGCAAAGAGACCCAGTACTTC
>TRBV7-9|TRBJ2-3|.|.
CASRLEDLARTDTQYF
TGTGCCAGCAGGTTAGAGGACCTGGCGCGGACAGATACGCAGTATTTT
>TRBV5-5|TRBJ1-5|once|.
CASSFLPNQPQHF
TGTGCCAGCAGCTTTCTTCCGAATCAGCCCCAGCATTTT
>TRBV18|TRBJ2-6|.|.
CASSGGQGANVLTF
TGTGCCAGCTCTGGGGGGCAGGGGGCCAACGTCCTGACTTTC
>TRBV27|TRBJ1-1|.|.
CASRRPTEPNTEAFF
TGTGCCAGCAGACGTCCGACAGAGCCGAACACTGAAGCTTTCTTT
>TRBV19|TRBJ2-5|.|TRBD1
CASSAQGVETQYF
TGTGCCAGTAGTGCACAGGGGGTAGAGACCCAGTACTTC
>TRBV5-1|TRBJ1-2|.|.
CASRGETGDGYTF
TGCGCCAGCAGAGGGGAAACGGGGGATGGCTACACCTTC